Below are 25 T cell receptor beta chains sequenced from a single sample in a study of prognosis after radiotherapy for stage I lung cancer. Two-round multiplex PCR amplified TCR beta CDR3 from genomic DNA. Primers were specific to each TRBV and TRBJ gene in first-round PCR. TCRdb recomputed calls from the multiplex PCR reads with MiXCR, one row per CDR3 protein. The table lists just over 30,000 distinct CDR3 sequences, about 29% of them singletons. This specimen was PBMCs, taken before or after stereotactic body radiation therapy (not recorded which). All receptors come from a donor of 50 years or more with non-small cell lung cancer.

This clonotype was detected ten times or more. V gene TRBV5-1 combines with J gene TRBJ1-3; TRBD1 might be the D (5 bases). The CDR3 totals 16 residues. The germline CDR1 and CDR2 sequences are SGHRS and YFSETQ. V was cut by 2 bases and J by 4 bases, with 16 bases left in between. The CDR3 reads CASSLHSGGSGNTIYF. DNA of the CDR3: TGCGCCAGCAGCTTACACAGTGGGGGATCGGGAAACACCATATATTTT. The complete variable domain, with remaining parts taken from reference TRBV5-1 and TRBJ1-3, reads KAGVTQTPRYLIKTRGQQVTLSCSPISGHRSVSWYQQTPGQGLQFLFEYFSETQRNKGNFPGRFSGRQFSNSRSEMNVSTLELGDSALYLCASSLHSGGSGNTIYFGEGSWLTVV.

This clonotype was seen repeatedly, ten times or more. The J gene is TRBJ2-7, the V gene TRBV7-8; no clear D gene. The CDR3 is 16 amino acids. Trimming stripped 5 bases from V and 0 bases from J, with 17 bases between. The V gene's germline CDR1 is SGHVS and CDR2 FQNEAQ. The CDR3: CASSPRQATSSYEQYF. CDR3 sequence (DNA): TGTGCCAGCAGCCCTCGTCAGGCTACGAGCTCCTACGAGCAGTACTTC.

The J gene is TRBJ2-2, the V gene TRBV12-5; the match to TRBD2 covers 10 bases. CDR1 is LGHNT and CDR2 is FRNRAP in the germline V gene. The J segment lost 7 bases and the V segment lost 5 bases, leaving 16 bases of the junction unmatched. The length of the CDR3 is 18 residues. The chain's CDR3 is CASGPGGALAGVDGELFF. The DNA for the CDR3 is TGTGCTAGTGGTCCCGGTGGAGCTCTAGCGGGAGTCGACGGGGAGCTGTTTTTT.

CDR3 in amino acids: CASTPGAGDTDEQYV. In DNA, the CDR3 is TGTGCCAGCACCCCGGGGGCAGGGGACACCGACGAGCAGTACGTC. This chain uses TRBV7-9 with TRBJ2-7, with D possibly being TRBD1 or TRBD2 (6 bases each). Per the germline V gene, CDR1 is SEHNR and CDR2 is FQNEAQ (reference sequence). The CDR3 length is 15 residues. Trimming shortened V by 7 bases and J by 5 bases, and 21 bases separated the two germline ends.

This clonotype was recorded many times. The chain joins TRBV7-8 to TRBJ1-5; 8 bases are a match to TRBD1. The J call may be mistaken, given a closer DNA end match to TRBJ2-3. From germline, CDR1 is SGHVS and CDR2 FQNEAQ. The CDR3 contains 16 residues. The CDR3 nucleotides read TGTGCCAGCAGCTTATTACCCACCGGGGGCGGGACAGGCCAGTATTTT. Translation: CASSLLPTGGGTGQYF.

This clonotype is classed as medium-sized. This chain connects TRBV6-1 to TRBJ2-7, with D uncertain. The V gene lost 6 bases and the J gene lost 3 bases, with 6 bases spanning the gap. The CDR3 length is 11 residues. The germline V gene has CDR1 MNHNS and CDR2 SASEGT. CDR3 sequence: CASSRIYEQYF. The CDR3 DNA reads TGTGCCAGCAGCCGGATCTACGAGCAGTACTTC.

This clonotype was recorded many times. V and J are TRBV28 and TRBJ2-3; 7 bases are shared with TRBD1. Unmatched junction bases numbered 4, after V lost 5 bases and J lost 2 bases. The CDR3 sequence is 14 residues long. Germline CDR1 is MDHEN and CDR2 is SYDVKM. CDR3 loop: CASSATGNTDTQYF. The DNA of the CDR3 is TGTGCCAGCAGTGCGACAGGGAACACAGATACGCAGTATTTT. Full variable domain (missing parts from reference TRBV28 and TRBJ2-3): DVKVTQSSRYLVKRTGEKVFLECVQDMDHENMFWYRQDPGLGLRLIYFSYDVKMKEKGDIPEGYSVSREKKERFSLILESASTNQTSMYLCASSATGNTDTQYFGPGTRLTVL.

This clonotype was found once. The chain carries TRBV25-1 and TRBJ2-2; 8 bases are shared with TRBD1. Germline CDR1 MGHDK, CDR2 SYGVNS. V dropped 6 bases and J dropped 3; count of bases not matched to a gene: 6. The CDR3 covers 15 residues. The DNA of the CDR3 is TGTGCCAGCAGATCCTTGACAGGGGACACCGGGGAGCTGTTTTTT. The encoded protein is CASRSLTGDTGELFF.

The chain couples TRBV6-1 to TRBJ2-1; 11 bases align to TRBD1. The CDR3 runs to 15 residues. Trimming took 10 bases from V and 7 from J; bases not matched to a gene: 12. Looked up from germline, CDR1 is MNHNS and CDR2 is SASEGT. CDR3 DNA: TGTGCCATCCCCGGCCTGGACAGGGGGCGTAATGAGCAGTTCTTC. Translating it yields CAIPGLDRGRNEQFF.

This clonotype was detected only a few times. The V gene is TRBV30, the J gene TRBJ1-5; TRBD1 agrees at 7 bases. The CDR3 has 13 residues. Losses at the gene ends were 5 bases for V and 4 bases for J; bases not matched to a gene: 5. Germline values: CDR1 GTSNPN, CDR2 SVGIG (reference sequence). CDR3 protein: CAWEQGKNQPQHF. CDR3 nucleotides: TGTGCCTGGGAACAGGGGAAAAATCAGCCCCAGCATTTT.

For the CDR3, the DNA is TGTGCCAACAGATTAGGGGGGGCGGGTGGCTACACCTTC. Amino acid sequence: CANRLGGAGGYTF. This chain joins TRBV7-2 and TRBJ1-2, with D perhaps TRBD1 (6 bases). The CDR3 is 13 residues long. With 10 bases removed from V and 7 bases from J, the gap between germline ends came to 19 bases. Germline V lookup: CDR1 SGHTA, CDR2 FQGNSA. The full variable domain, its missing parts supplied by reference TRBV7-2 and TRBJ1-2, is GAGVSQSPSNKVTEKGKDVELRCDPISGHTALYWYRQSLGQGLEFLIYFQGNSAPDKSGLPSDRFSAERTGGSVSTLTIQRTQQEDSAVYLCANRLGGAGGYTFGSGTRLTVV.

This clonotype occurred many times. The rearrangement joins TRBV7-2 to TRBJ1-2; no clear D. CDR3 length: 14 residues. The V gene's germline CDR1 is SGHTA and CDR2 FQGNSA. Trimming stripped 0 bases from V and 8 bases from J, with 13 bases between. CDR3 DNA sequence: TGTGCCAGCAGCTTAGCGCGGGAACGGGCAGGCTACACCTTC. Protein sequence: CASSLARERAGYTF.

To note about this clonotype: Mismatch with germline at one junction end may stem from a read error. J is TRBJ2-2 and V is TRBV6-2 or TRBV6-3; D not resolved. The CDR3 has 16 residues. Germline values: CDR1 MNHEY, CDR2 SVGEGT. The CDR3 sequence is CASSYGYADNTAELFF. The CDR3 DNA reads as TGTGCCAGCAGCTACGGTTATGCGGATAACACCGCGGAGCTGTTTTTT.

About this clonotype: A single base separates this from a much larger clone, so it may be a read error. The gene calls are TRBV9 and TRBJ2-6; D ambiguous. This CDR3 is 15 amino acids long. The germline V and J ends were trimmed by 2 bases and 0 bases, with 6 bases remaining between them. Germline CDR1 is SGDLS and CDR2 is YYNGEE. The DNA of the CDR3 is TGTGCCAGCAGCGTGCTAATCTCTGGGGCCAACGTCCTGACTTTC. This sequence encodes CASSVLISGANVLTF.

The rearrangement uses TRBV20-1 and TRBJ2-7; 9 bases agree with TRBD1. Per germline, CDR1 DFQATT and CDR2 SNEGSKA (reference sequence). This CDR3 contains 15 residues. With V trimmed by 2 bases and J by 3 bases, 8 bases remained unmatched. CDR3 nucleotide sequence: TGCAGTGCTAGACGCCGGGACAGGGCGAACTACGAGCAGTACTTC. Protein product: CSARRRDRANYEQYF.

Comment on this clonotype: This likely stems from a read error, as it lies one base from a far larger clone. The CDR3 ends on some other residue instead of the conserved phenylalanine or tryptophan, so this is likely a read error. The rearrangement joins TRBV6-1 to TRBJ2-7; D perhaps matches TRBD2 (6 bases). The CDR3 has 14 amino acids. CDR1 is MNHNS and CDR2 is SASEGT in the germline V gene. V lost 7 bases and J 3 bases, leaving 16 bases between the germline ends. CDR3 region: CASKPGLPNYEQYL. CDR3 in DNA: TGTGCCAGCAAACCGGGACTTCCAAACTACGAGCAGTACCTC.

Many counts were recorded for this clonotype. The rearrangement links TRBV5-1 to TRBJ1-5, with 9 nucleotides matching TRBD1. The CDR3 consists of 14 residues. With V trimmed by 0 bases and J by 7 bases, 2 bases remained unmatched. Germline V gene data show CDR1 as SGHRS and CDR2 as YFSETQ. The CDR3 nucleotides read TGCGCCAGCAGCTTGGGACAGGGGGGCCAGCCCCAGCATTTT. It is translated as CASSLGQGGQPQHF.

This clonotype was picked up many times. V gene TRBV9 combines with J gene TRBJ2-5; no definite D call. Trimming took off 1 base at V and 2 bases at J, with 18 bases between the two ends. This CDR3 region has 17 residues. Germline lookup yields CDR1 SGDLS and CDR2 YYNGEE. The CDR3 coding sequence is TGTGCCAGCAGCGTAAACCCGGCAGCATGGGGTCAAGAGACCCAGTACTTC. This sequence encodes CASSVNPAAWGQETQYF.

The sample holds a few counts of this clonotype. The chain joins TRBV4-1 to TRBJ1-4; 7 positions agree with TRBD1. Germline trimming cut 4 bases from V and 0 bases from J; bases unmatched to any gene: 8. Germline V gene sequence: CDR1 MGHRA, CDR2 YSYEKL. This CDR3 has 17 amino acids. For the CDR3, the DNA is TGCGCCAGCAGCCCCTCACAGGGGTCGACAACTAATGAAAAACTGTTTTTT. Translation gives CASSPSQGSTTNEKLFF.

As for this clonotype: A much bigger clone sits one base away, suggesting this may be a read error. This sequence joins TRBV19 and TRBJ2-1; TRBD2 agrees at 16 bases. The CDR3 spans 18 residues. The V gene's germline CDR1 is LNHDA and CDR2 SQIVND (reference sequence). Trimming removed 5 bases from V and 0 bases from J; junction bases left unmatched: 4. CDR3 bases: TGTGCCAGTAGTGGGACTAGCGGGAGGGCGGTCTCCTACAATGAGCAGTTCTTC. Its protein is CASSGTSGRAVSYNEQFF.

The table lists this clonotype with many counts. This chain joins TRBV5-1 and TRBJ2-3; 11 positions agree with TRBD2. CDR1 is SGHRS and CDR2 is YFSETQ in the germline V gene. J gave up 3 bases and V 3 bases, and 3 bases lay outside the gene matches. The CDR3 has 15 residues. CDR3 DNA sequence: TGCGCCAGCAGCTCGGGACTAGCGGTAACAGATACGCAGTATTTT. This translates into CASSSGLAVTDTQYF.

This clonotype was seen ten or more times. V gene TRBV29-1 combines with J gene TRBJ2-7, with TRBD2 matching 10 bases. The CDR3 consists of 14 residues. Per the germline V gene, CDR1 is SQVTM and CDR2 is ANQGSEA. V was pared by 4 bases and J by 3 bases, with 6 bases of the junction left unmatched. The CDR3 sequence is CSVARRLAGYEQYF. The DNA of the CDR3 is TGCAGCGTTGCCCGAAGACTAGCGGGCTACGAGCAGTACTTC.

In this sample, this clonotype turned up many times. The chain joins TRBV6-1 to TRBJ2-1, with 13 bases aligning to TRBD2. V lost 6 bases, J lost 6 bases, and 5 bases stayed unmatched. Per the germline V gene, CDR1 is MNHNS and CDR2 is SASEGT. The CDR3 has 15 amino acids. CDR3 sequence: CASRQGLAGSNEQFF. In DNA, the CDR3 is TGTGCCAGCAGGCAGGGACTAGCGGGATCCAATGAGCAGTTCTTC.

This clonotype has more than one count but fewer than ten. Being one base from a much bigger clone, this may be a read error. The chain uses TRBV15 and TRBJ2-5; D gene uncertain. Trimming shortened V by 2 bases and J by 5 bases, and 18 bases separated the two germline ends. Germline CDR1 reads LNHNV; CDR2 reads YYDKDF (reference sequence). The CDR3 totals 16 residues. This CDR3 reads CATSRYGPLTMETQYF. The CDR3 coding sequence is TGTGCCACCAGCAGATATGGCCCCCTCACGATGGAGACCCAGTACTTC.

A word on this clonotype: A much larger clonotype is one base distant, so this may be a read error. J is TRBJ2-1 and V is TRBV12-3 or TRBV12-4; 9 bases fit TRBD1. This CDR3 contains 15 residues. J lost 7 bases, V lost 6 bases, and 10 bases had no gene match. CDR3 nucleotide sequence: TGTGCCAGCAGCCCCCGGGACAGGGAGCGGAATGAGCAGTTCTTC. This sequence encodes CASSPRDRERNEQFF.